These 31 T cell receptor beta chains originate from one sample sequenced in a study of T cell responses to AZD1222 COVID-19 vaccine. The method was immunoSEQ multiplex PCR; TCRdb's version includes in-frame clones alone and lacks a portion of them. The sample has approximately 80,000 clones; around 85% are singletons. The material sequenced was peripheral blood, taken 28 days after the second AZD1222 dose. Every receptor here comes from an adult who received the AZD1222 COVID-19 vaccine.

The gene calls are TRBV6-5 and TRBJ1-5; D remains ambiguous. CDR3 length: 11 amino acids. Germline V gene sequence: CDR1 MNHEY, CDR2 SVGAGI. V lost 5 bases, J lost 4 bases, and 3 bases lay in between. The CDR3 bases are TGTGCCAGCAGTCTAAATCAGCCCCAGCATTTT. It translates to CASSLNQPQHF.

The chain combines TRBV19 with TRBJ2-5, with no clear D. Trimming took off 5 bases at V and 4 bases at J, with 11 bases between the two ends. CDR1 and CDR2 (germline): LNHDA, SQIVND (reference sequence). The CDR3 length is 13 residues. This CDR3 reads CASSPQTGETQYF. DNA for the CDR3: TGTGCCAGTAGTCCCCAGACGGGAGAGACCCAGTACTTC.

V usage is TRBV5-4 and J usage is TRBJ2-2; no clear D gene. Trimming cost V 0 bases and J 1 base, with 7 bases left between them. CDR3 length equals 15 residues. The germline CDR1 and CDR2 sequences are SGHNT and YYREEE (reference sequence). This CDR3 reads CASSLDTQNTGELFF. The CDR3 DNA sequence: TGTGCCAGCAGCTTGGATACACAGAACACCGGGGAGCTGTTTTTT.

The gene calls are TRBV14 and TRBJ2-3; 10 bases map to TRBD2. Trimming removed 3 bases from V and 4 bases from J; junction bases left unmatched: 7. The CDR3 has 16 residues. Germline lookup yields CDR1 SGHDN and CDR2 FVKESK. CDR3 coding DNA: TGTGCCAGCAGCCAGAGAGCGGGGGGGCGCGCAGATACGCAGTATTTT. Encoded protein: CASSQRAGGRADTQYF.

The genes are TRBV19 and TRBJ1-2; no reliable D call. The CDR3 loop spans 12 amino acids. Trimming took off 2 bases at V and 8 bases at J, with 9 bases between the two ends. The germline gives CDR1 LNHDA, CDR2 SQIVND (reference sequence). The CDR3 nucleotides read TGTGCCAGTAGTATAAGGAGGGAAGGCTACACCTTC. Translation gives CASSIRREGYTF. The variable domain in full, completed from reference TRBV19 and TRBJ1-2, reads DGGITQSPKYLFRKEGQNVTLSCEQNLNHDAMYWYRQDPGQGLRLIYYSQIVNDFQKGDIAEGYSVSREKKESFPLTVTSAQKNPTAFYLCASSIRREGYTFGSGTRLTVV.

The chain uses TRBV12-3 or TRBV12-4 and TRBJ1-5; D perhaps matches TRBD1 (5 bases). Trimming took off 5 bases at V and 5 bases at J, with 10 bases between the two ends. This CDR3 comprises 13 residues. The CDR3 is CASSRDVYQPQHF. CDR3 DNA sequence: TGTGCCAGCAGTAGGGACGTCTATCAGCCCCAGCATTTT.

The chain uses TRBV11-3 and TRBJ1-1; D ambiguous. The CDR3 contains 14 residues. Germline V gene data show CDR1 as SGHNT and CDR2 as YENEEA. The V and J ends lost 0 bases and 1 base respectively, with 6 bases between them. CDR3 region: CASSLESGNTEAFF. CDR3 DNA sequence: TGTGCCAGCAGCTTAGAGTCGGGGAACACTGAAGCTTTCTTT.

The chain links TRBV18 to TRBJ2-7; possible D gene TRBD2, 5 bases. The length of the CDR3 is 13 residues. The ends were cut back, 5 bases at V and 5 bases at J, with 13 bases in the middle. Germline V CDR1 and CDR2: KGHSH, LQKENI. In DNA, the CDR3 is TGTGCCAGCTCATTCCCGGGCGGGCACGAGCAGTACTTC. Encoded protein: CASSFPGGHEQYF.

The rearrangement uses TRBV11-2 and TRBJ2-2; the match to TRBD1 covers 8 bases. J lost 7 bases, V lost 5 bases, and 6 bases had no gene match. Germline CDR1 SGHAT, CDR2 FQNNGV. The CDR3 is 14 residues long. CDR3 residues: CASSPGQANGELFF. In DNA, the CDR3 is TGTGCCAGCAGCCCGGGACAGGCAAACGGGGAGCTGTTTTTT.

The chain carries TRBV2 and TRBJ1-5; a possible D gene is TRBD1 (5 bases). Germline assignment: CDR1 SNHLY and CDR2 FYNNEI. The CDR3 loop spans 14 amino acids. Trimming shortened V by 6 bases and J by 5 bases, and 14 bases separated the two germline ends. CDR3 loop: CASSQRQLDQPQHF. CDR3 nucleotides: TGTGCCAGCAGCCAGCGACAGCTGGATCAGCCCCAGCATTTT.

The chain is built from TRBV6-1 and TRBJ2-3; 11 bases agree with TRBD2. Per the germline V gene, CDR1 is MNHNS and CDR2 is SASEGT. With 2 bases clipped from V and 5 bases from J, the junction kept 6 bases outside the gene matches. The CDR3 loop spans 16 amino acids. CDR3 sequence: CASSEISGGAIDTQYF. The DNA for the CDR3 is TGTGCCAGCAGTGAAATTAGCGGGGGGGCAATAGATACGCAGTATTTT.

The CDR3 loop reads CASSLVGGHTDTQYF. In nucleotides, the CDR3 is TGTGCCAGCAGCTTAGTGGGGGGGCACACAGATACGCAGTATTTT. V usage is TRBV7-2 and J usage is TRBJ2-3; possibly TRBD2 for D (7 bases). The V gene's germline CDR1 is SGHTA and CDR2 FQGNSA. Trimming removed 1 base from V and 2 bases from J, with 10 bases in between. This CDR3 contains 15 residues.

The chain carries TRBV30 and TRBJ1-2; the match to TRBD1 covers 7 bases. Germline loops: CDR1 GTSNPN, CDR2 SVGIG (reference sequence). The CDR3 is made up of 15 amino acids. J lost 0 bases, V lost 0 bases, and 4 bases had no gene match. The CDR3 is CAWSVGGGPNYGYTF. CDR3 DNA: TGTGCCTGGAGTGTAGGAGGGGGCCCTAACTATGGCTACACCTTC.

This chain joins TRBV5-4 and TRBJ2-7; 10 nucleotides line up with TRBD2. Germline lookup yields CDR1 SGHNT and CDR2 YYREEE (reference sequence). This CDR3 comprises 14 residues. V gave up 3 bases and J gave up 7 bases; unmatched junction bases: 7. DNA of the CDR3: TGTGCCAGCAGCTCTAGCGGGAGCCGCGGGGAGCAGTACTTC. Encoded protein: CASSSSGSRGEQYF.

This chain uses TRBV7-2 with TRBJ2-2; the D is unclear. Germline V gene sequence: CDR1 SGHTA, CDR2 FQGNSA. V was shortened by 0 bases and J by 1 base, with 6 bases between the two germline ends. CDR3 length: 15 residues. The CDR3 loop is CASSLAKLNTGELFF. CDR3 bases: TGTGCCAGCAGCTTAGCGAAGTTGAACACCGGGGAGCTGTTTTTT.

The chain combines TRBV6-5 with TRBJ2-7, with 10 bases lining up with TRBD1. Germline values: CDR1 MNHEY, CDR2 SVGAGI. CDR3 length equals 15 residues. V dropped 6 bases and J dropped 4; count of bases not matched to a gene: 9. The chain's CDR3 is CASSRDRGLRYEQYF. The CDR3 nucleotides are TGTGCCAGCAGCAGAGACAGGGGGCTAAGGTACGAGCAGTACTTC.

For the CDR3, the DNA is TGTGCCAGCACCTCCCCCGGGACAGGGTATAATGAAAAACTGTTTTTT. Translating it yields CASTSPGTGYNEKLFF. V is TRBV28 and J is TRBJ1-4; the match to TRBD1 covers 9 bases. CDR1 and CDR2 (germline): MDHEN, SYDVKM. CDR3 size: 16 residues. The V gene end was trimmed by 7 bases and the J gene end by 4 bases; junction bases not matched to a gene: 10.

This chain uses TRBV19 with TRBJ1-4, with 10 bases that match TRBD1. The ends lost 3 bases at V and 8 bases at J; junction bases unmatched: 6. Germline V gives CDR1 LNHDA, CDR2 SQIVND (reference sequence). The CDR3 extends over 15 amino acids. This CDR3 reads CASSMDRGLDEKLFF. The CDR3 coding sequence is TGTGCCAGTAGTATGGACAGGGGGTTGGACGAAAAACTGTTTTTT.

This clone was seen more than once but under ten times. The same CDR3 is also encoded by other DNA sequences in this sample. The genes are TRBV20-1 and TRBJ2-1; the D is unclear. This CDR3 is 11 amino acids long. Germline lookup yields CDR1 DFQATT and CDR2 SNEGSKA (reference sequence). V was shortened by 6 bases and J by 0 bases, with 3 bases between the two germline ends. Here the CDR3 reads CSASSYNEQFF. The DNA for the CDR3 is TGCAGTGCGAGCTCCTACAATGAGCAGTTCTTC.

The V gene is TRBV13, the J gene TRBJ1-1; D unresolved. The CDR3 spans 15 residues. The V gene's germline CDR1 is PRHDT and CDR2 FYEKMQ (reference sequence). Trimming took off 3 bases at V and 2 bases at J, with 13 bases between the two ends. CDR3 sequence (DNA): TGTGCCAGCAGCTTGAATTCGGGCTCCAACACTGAAGCTTTCTTT. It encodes CASSLNSGSNTEAFF.

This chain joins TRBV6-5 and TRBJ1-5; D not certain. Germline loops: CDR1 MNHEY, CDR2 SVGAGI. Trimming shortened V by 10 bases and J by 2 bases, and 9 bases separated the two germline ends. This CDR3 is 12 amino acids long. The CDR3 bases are TGTGCCACCAGGTGGGGCAATCAGCCCCAGCATTTT. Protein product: CATRWGNQPQHF.

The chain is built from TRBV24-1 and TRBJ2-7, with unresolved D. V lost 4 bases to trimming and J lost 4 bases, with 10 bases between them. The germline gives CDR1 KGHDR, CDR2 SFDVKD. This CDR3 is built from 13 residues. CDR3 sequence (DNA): TGTGCCACCAGTGAACCGGACCGATACGAGCAGTACTTC. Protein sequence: CATSEPDRYEQYF.

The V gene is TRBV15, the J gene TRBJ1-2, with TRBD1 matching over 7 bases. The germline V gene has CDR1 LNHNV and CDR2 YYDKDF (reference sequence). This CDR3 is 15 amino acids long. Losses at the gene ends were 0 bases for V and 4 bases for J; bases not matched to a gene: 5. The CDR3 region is CATSRERQGRYGYTF. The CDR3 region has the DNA TGTGCCACCAGCAGAGAGCGACAGGGTCGCTATGGCTACACCTTC.

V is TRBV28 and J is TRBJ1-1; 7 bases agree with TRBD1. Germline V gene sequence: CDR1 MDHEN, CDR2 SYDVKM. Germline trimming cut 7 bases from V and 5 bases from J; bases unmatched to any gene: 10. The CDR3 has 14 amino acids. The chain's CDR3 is CASTTPTGRTEAFF. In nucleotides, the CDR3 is TGTGCCAGCACCACCCCGACAGGGCGGACTGAAGCTTTCTTT.

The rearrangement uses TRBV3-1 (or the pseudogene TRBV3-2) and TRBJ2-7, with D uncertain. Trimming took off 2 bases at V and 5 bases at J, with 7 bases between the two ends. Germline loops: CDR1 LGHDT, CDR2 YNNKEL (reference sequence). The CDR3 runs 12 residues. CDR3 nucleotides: TGTGCCAGCAGCCAATCTGGTAACGAGCAGTACTTC. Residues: CASSQSGNEQYF.

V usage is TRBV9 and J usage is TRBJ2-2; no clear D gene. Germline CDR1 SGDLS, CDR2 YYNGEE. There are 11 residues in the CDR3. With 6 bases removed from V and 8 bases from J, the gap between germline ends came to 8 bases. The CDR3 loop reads CASISAGELFF. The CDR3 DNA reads TGTGCCAGCATCAGTGCGGGGGAGCTGTTTTTT.

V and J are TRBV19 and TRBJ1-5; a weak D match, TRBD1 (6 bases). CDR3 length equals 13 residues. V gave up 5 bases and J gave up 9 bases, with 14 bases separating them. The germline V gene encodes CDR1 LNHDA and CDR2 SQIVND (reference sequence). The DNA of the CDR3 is TGTGCCAGTAGTGAGGGGACACCCGCGCCCCAGCATTTT. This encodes CASSEGTPAPQHF.

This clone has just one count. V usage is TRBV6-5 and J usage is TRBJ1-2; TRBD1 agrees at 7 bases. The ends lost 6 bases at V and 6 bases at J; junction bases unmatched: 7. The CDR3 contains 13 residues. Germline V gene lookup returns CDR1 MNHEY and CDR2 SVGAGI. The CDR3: CASSLDRDDGYTF. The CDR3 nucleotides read TGTGCCAGCAGCCTCGACAGGGATGATGGCTACACCTTC.

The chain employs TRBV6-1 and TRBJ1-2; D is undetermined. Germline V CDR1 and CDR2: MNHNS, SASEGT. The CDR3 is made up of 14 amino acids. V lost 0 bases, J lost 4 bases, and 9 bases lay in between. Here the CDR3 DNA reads TGTGCCAGCAGTGAAGCCGCCGGAACCTATGGCTACACCTTC. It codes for CASSEAAGTYGYTF.

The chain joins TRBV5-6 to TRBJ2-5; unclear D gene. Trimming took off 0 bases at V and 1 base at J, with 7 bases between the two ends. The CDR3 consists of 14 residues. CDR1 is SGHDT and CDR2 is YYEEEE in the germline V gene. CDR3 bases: TGTGCCAGCAGCTTGGTTCAGGCCCAAGAGACCCAGTACTTC. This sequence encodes CASSLVQAQETQYF.

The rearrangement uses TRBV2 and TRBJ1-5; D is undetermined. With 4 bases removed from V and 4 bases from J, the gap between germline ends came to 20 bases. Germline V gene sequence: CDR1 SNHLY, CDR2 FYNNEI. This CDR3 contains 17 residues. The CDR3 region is CASSGPPSWATNQPQHF. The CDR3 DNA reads TGTGCCAGCAGTGGCCCCCCGAGCTGGGCGACTAATCAGCCCCAGCATTTT.